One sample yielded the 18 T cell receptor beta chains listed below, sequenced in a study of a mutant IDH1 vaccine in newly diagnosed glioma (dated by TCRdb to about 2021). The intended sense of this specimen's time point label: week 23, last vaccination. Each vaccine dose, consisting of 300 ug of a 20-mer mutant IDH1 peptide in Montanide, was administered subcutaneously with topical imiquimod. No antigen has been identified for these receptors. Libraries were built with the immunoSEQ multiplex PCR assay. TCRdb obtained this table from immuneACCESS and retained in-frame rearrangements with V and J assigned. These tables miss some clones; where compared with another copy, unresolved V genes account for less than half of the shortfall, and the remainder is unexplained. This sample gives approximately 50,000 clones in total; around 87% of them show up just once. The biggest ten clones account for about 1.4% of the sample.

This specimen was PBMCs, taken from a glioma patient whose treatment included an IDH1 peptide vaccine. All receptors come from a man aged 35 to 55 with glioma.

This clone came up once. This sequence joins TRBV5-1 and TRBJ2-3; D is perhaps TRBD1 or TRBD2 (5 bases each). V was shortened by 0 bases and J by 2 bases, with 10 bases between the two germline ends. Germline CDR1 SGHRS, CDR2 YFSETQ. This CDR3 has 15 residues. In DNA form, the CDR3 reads TGCGCCAGCAGCTTGGCGGGACCCTTCACAGATACGCAGTATTTT. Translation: CASSLAGPFTDTQYF. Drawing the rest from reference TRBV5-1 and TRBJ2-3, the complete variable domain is KAGVTQTPRYLIKTRGQQVTLSCSPISGHRSVSWYQQTPGQGLQFLFEYFSETQRNKGNFPGRFSGRQFSNSRSEMNVSTLELGDSALYLCASSLAGPFTDTQYFGPGTRLTVL.

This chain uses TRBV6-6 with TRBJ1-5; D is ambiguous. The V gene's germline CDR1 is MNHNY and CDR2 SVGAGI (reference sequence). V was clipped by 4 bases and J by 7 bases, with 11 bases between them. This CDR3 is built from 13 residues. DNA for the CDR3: TGTGCCAGCAGTTTCTCCCTGGGCCAGCCCCAGCATTTT. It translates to CASSFSLGQPQHF.

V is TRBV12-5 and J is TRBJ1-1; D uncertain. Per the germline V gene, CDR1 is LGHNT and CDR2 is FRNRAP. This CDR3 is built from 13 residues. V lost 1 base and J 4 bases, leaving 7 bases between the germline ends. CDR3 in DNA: TGTGCTAGTGGTTTGGGCGGGTTCACTGAAGCTTTCTTT. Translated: CASGLGGFTEAFF.

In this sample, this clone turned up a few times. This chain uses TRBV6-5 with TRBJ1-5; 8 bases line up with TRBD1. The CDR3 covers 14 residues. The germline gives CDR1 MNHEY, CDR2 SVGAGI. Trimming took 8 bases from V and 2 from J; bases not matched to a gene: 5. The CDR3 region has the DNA TGTGCCAGCGGGTGGGGACAGGGCAATCAGCCCCAGCATTTT. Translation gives CASGWGQGNQPQHF.

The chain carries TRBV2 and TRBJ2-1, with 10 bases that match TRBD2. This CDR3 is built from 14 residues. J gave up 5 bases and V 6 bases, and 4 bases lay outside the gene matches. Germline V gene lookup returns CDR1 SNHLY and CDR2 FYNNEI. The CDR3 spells CASRPGLANNEQFF. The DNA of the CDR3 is TGTGCCAGCAGACCGGGACTAGCGAACAATGAGCAGTTCTTC.

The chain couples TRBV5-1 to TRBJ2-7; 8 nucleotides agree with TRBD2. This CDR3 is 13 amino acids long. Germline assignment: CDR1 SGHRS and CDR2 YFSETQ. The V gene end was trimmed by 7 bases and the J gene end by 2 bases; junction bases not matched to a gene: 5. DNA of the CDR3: TGCGCCAGCGCTCAGGGACTAGCCTACGAGCAGTACTTC. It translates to CASAQGLAYEQYF.

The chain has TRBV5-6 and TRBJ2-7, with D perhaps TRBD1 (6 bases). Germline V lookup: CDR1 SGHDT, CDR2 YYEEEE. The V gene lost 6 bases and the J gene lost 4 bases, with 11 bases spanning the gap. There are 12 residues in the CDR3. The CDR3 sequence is CASNRAPYEQYF. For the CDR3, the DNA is TGTGCCAGCAACAGGGCCCCGTACGAGCAGTACTTC.

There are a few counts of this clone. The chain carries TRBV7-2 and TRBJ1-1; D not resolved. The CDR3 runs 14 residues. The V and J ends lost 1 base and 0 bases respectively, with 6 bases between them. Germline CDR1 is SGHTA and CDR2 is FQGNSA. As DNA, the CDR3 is TGTGCCAGCAGCTTAGAAGTAGTGAACACTGAAGCTTTCTTT. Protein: CASSLEVVNTEAFF.

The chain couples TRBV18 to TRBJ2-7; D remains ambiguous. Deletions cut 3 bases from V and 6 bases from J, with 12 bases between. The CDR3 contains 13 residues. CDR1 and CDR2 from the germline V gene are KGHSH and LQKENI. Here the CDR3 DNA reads TGTGCCAGCTCACCGGCCGGCTCGCCCGAGCAGTACTTC. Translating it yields CASSPAGSPEQYF.

The DNA for the CDR3 is TGTGCCAGCAGCTCCGCGGGTTCTACTGAAGCTTTCTTT. Its translation is CASSSAGSTEAFF. The V call is TRBV7-9, the J call TRBJ1-1, with D unclear. V lost 4 bases and J 5 bases, leaving 11 bases between the germline ends. CDR1 SEHNR and CDR2 FQNEAQ come from the germline V gene (reference sequence). This CDR3 has 13 residues.

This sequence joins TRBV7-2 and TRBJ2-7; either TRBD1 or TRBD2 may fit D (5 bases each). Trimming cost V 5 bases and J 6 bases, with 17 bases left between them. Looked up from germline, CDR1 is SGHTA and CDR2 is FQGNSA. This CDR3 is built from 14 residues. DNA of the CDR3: TGTGCCAGCAGCCCCGGGACGGAGGTGCGCGAGCAGTACTTC. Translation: CASSPGTEVREQYF.

The CDR3 region is CSVARDSGANEKLFF. CDR3 nucleotides: TGCAGCGTTGCCCGGGACAGCGGAGCTAATGAAAAACTGTTTTTT. The chain is built from TRBV29-1 and TRBJ1-4, with 7 bases identical to TRBD1. This CDR3 comprises 15 residues. The V gene's germline CDR1 is SQVTM and CDR2 ANQGSEA. J gave up 3 bases and V 4 bases, and 8 bases lay outside the gene matches.

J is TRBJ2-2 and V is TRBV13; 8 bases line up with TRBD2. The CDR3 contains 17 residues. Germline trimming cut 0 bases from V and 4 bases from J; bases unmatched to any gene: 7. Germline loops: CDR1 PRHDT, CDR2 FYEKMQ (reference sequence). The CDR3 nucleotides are TGTGCCAGCAGCTTAGGCCGGGGTAGCGGGACCACCGGGGAGCTGTTTTTT. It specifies CASSLGRGSGTTGELFF.

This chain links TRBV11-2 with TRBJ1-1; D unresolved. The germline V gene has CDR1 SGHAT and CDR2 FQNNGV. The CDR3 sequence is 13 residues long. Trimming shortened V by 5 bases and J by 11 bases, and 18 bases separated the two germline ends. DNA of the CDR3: TGTGCCAGCAGCGCCAGATACCGGGGAGGGGCTTTCTTT. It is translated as CASSARYRGGAFF.

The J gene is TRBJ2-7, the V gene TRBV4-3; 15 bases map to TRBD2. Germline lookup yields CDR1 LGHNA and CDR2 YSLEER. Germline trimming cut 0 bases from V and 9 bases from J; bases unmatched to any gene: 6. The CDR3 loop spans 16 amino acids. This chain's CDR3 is CASSQDWGLAGGRQYF. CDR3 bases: TGCGCCAGCAGCCAAGATTGGGGACTAGCGGGAGGCCGGCAGTACTTC.

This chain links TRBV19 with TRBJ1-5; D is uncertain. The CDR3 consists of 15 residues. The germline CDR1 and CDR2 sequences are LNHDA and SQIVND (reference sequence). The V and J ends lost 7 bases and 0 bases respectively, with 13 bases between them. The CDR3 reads CASNQPAYSNQPQHF. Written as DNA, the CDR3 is TGTGCCAGTAACCAGCCGGCTTATAGCAATCAGCCCCAGCATTTT.

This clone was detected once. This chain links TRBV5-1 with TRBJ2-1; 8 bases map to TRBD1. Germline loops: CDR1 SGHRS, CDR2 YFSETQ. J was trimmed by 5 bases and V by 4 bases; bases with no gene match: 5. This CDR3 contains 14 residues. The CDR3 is CASSQGTGNNEQFF. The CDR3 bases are TGCGCCAGCAGCCAAGGGACAGGTAACAATGAGCAGTTCTTC.

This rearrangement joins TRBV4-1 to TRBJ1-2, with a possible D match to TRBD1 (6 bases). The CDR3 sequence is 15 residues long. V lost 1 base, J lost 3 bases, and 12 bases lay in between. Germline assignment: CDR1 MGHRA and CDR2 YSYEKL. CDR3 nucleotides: TGCGCCAGCAGCCAAGTGCCAGGGGAATACTATGGCTACACCTTC. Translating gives CASSQVPGEYYGYTF.